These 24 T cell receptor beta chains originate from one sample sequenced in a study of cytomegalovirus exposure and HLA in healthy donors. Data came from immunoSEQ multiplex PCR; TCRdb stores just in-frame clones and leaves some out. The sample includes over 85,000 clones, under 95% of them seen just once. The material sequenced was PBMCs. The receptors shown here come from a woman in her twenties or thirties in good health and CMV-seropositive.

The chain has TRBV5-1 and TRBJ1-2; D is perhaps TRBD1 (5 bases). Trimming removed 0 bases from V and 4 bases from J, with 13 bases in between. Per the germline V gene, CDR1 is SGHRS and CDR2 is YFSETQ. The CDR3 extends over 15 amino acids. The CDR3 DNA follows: TGCGCCAGCAGCTTGGAACCCCGGAGGGGCTATGGCTACACCTTC. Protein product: CASSLEPRRGYGYTF.

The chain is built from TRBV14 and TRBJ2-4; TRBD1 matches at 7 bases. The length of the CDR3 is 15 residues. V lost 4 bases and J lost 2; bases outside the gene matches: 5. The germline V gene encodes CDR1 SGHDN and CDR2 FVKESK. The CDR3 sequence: CASSPTTGPKNIQYF. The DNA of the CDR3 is TGTGCCAGCAGCCCGACGACAGGGCCCAAAAACATTCAGTACTTC. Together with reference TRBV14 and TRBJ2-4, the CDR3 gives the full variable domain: EAGVTQFPSHSVIEKGQTVTLRCDPISGHDNLYWYRRVMGKEIKFLLHFVKESKQDESGMPNNRFLAERTGGTYSTLKVQPAELEDSGVYFCASSPTTGPKNIQYFGAGTRLSVL.

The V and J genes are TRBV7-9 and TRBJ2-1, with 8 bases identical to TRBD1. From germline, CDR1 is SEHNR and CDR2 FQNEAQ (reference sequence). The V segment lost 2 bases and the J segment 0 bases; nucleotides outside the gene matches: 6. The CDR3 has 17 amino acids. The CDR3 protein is CASSLPGQGSSYNEQFF. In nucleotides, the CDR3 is TGTGCCAGCAGCTTACCCGGACAGGGCAGCTCCTACAATGAGCAGTTCTTC.

The CDR3 DNA follows: TGTGCCAGCAGTCCTCCGACTAACCAAGAGACCCAGTACTTC. Its translation: CASSPPTNQETQYF. The chain combines TRBV2 with TRBJ2-5; TRBD2 might be the D (5 bases). The CDR3 has 14 residues. Germline V gives CDR1 SNHLY, CDR2 FYNNEI. V was pared by 5 bases and J by 0 bases, with 10 bases between.

CDR3 in DNA: TGTGCCAGCAGCGCGACTAGCGCTGCTTACAATGAGCAGTTCTTC. Translated: CASSATSAAYNEQFF. The V gene is TRBV7-2, the J gene TRBJ2-1; 8 bases match TRBD2. J was trimmed by 4 bases and V by 5 bases; bases with no gene match: 7. CDR1 and CDR2 from the germline V gene are SGHTA and FQGNSA. This CDR3 is 15 amino acids long. Drawing the rest from reference TRBV7-2 and TRBJ2-1, the complete variable domain is GAGVSQSPSNKVTEKGKDVELRCDPISGHTALYWYRQSLGQGLEFLIYFQGNSAPDKSGLPSDRFSAERTGGSVSTLTIQRTQQEDSAVYLCASSATSAAYNEQFFGPGTRLTVL.

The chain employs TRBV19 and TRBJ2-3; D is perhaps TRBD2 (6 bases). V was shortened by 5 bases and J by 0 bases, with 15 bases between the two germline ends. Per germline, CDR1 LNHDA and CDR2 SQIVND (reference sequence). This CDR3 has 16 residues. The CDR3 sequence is CASSPQRGRSTDTQYF. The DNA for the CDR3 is TGTGCCAGTAGTCCCCAAAGAGGGAGGAGCACAGATACGCAGTATTTT.

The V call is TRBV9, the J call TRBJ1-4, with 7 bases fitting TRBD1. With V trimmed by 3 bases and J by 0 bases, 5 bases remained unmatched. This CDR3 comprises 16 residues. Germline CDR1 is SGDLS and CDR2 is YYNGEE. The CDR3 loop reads CASSAGQLATNEKLFF. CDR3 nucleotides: TGTGCCAGCAGCGCGGGACAGCTTGCAACTAATGAAAAACTGTTTTTT.

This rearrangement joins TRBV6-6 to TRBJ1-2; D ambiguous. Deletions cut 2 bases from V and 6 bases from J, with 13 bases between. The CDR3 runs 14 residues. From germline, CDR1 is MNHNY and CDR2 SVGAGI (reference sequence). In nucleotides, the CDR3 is TGTGCCAGCAGTTACGCCGGGAGGGCTGATGGCTACACCTTC. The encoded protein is CASSYAGRADGYTF.

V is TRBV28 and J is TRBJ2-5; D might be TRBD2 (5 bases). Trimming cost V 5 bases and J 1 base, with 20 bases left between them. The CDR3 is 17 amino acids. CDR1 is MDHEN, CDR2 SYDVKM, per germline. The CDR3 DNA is TGTGCCAGCAGTGAGAGAGCAGGTCGAGGGTCCCAAGAGACCCAGTACTTC. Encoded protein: CASSERAGRGSQETQYF.

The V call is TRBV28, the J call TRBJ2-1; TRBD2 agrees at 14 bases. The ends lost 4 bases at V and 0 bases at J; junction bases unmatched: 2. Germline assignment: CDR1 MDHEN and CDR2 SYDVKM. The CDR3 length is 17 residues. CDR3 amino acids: CASSSGTSGSSYNEQFF. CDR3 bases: TGTGCCAGCAGTTCTGGGACTAGCGGGAGCTCCTACAATGAGCAGTTCTTC.

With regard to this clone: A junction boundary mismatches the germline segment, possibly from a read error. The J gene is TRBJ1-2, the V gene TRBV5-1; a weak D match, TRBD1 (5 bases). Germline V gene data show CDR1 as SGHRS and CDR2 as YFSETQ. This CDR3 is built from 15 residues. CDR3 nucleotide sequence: TGTGCCAGCAGCTTTTTATCCGACAGAATCTATGGCTACACCTTC. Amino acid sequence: CASSFLSDRIYGYTF. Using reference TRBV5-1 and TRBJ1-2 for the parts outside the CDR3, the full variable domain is KAGVTQTPRYLIKTRGQQVTLSCSPISGHRSVSWYQQTPGQGLQFLFEYFSETQRNKGNFPGRFSGRQFSNSRSEMNVSTLELGDSALYLCASSFLSDRIYGYTFGSGTRLTVV.

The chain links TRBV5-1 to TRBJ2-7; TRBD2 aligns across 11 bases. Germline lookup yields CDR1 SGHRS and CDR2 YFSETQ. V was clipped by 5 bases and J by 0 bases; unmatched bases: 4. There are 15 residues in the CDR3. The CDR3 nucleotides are TGCGCCAGCAGGACTAGCGGGATCCTCTCCTACGAGCAGTACTTC. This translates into CASRTSGILSYEQYF. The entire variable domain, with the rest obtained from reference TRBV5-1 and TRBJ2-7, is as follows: KAGVTQTPRYLIKTRGQQVTLSCSPISGHRSVSWYQQTPGQGLQFLFEYFSETQRNKGNFPGRFSGRQFSNSRSEMNVSTLELGDSALYLCASRTSGILSYEQYFGPGTRLTVT.

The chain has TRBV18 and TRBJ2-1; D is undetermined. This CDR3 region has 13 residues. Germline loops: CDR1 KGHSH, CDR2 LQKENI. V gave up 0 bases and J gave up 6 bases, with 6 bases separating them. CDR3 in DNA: TGTGCCAGCTCACCACCGGCCACCAATGAGCAGTTCTTC. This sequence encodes CASSPPATNEQFF.

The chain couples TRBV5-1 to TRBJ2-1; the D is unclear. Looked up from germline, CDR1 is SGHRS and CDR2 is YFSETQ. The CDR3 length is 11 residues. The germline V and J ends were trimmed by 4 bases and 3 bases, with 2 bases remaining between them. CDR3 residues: CASSLYNEQFF. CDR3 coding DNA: TGCGCCAGCAGCCTCTACAATGAGCAGTTCTTC.

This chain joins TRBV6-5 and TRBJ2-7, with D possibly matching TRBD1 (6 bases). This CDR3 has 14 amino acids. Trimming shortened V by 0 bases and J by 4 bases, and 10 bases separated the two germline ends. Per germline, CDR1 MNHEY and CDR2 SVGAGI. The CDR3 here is CASSYSRQGYEQYF. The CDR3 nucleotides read TGTGCCAGCAGTTACTCGAGGCAGGGGTACGAGCAGTACTTC.

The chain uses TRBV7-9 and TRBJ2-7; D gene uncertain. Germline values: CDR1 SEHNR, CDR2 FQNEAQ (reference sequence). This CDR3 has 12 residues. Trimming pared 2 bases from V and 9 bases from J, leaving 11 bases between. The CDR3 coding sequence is TGTGCCAGCAGCTTACTTCGCGGTGGGCAGTACTTC. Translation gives CASSLLRGGQYF.

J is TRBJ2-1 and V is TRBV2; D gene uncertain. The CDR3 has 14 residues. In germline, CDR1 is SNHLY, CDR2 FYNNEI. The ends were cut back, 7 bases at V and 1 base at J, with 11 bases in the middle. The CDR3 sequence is CASTPPLSYNEQFF. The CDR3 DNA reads TGTGCCAGCACCCCACCCCTATCCTACAATGAGCAGTTCTTC.

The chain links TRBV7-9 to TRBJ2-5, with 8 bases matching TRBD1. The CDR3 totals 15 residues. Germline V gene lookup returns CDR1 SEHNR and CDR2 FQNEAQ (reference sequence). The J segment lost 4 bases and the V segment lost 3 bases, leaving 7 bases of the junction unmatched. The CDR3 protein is CASSFSGGARETQYF. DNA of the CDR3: TGTGCCAGCAGCTTCTCAGGGGGCGCACGAGAGACCCAGTACTTC.

The CDR3 protein is CASSAAGRTGANVLTF. In nucleotides, the CDR3 is TGTGCCAGCAGCGCGGCCGGCAGGACTGGGGCCAACGTCCTGACTTTC. This chain joins TRBV9 and TRBJ2-6, with D hard to call. This CDR3 has 16 residues. V lost 3 bases, J lost 2 bases, and 12 bases lay in between. Germline CDR1 and CDR2: SGDLS and YYNGEE.

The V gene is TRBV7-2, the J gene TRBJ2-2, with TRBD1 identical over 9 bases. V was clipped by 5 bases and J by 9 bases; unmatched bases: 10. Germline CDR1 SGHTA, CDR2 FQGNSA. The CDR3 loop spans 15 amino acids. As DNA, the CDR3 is TGTGCCAGCAGCCCAGGGGACAGGGCCGGCCGGGAGCTGTTTTTT. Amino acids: CASSPGDRAGRELFF.

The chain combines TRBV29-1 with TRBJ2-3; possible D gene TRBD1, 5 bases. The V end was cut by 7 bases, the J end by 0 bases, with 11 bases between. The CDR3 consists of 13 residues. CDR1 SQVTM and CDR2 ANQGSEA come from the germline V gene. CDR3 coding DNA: TGCAGCGCCAGGGTCCCTAGCACAGATACGCAGTATTTT. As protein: CSARVPSTDTQYF.

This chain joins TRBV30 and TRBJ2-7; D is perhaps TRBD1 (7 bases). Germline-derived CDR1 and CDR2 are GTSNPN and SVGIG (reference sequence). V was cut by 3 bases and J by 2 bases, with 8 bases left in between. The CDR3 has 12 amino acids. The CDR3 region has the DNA TGTGCCTGGAGCAGGGGGGCCTACGAGCAGTACTTC. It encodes CAWSRGAYEQYF.

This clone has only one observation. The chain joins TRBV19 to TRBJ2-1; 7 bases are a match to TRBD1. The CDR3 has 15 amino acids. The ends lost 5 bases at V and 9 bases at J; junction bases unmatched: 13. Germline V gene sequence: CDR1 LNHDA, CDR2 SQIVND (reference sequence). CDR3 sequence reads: CASSFSAGGYGEQFF. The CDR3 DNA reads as TGTGCCAGTAGTTTTTCGGCAGGGGGTTATGGTGAGCAGTTCTTC.

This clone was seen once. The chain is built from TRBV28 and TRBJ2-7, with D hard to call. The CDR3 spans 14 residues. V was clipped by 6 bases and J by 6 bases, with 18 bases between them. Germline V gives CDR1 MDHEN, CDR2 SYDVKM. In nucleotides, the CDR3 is TGTGCCAGCAGAGAACTCGCGAGGTGGTCCGAGCAGTACTTC. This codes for CASRELARWSEQYF.